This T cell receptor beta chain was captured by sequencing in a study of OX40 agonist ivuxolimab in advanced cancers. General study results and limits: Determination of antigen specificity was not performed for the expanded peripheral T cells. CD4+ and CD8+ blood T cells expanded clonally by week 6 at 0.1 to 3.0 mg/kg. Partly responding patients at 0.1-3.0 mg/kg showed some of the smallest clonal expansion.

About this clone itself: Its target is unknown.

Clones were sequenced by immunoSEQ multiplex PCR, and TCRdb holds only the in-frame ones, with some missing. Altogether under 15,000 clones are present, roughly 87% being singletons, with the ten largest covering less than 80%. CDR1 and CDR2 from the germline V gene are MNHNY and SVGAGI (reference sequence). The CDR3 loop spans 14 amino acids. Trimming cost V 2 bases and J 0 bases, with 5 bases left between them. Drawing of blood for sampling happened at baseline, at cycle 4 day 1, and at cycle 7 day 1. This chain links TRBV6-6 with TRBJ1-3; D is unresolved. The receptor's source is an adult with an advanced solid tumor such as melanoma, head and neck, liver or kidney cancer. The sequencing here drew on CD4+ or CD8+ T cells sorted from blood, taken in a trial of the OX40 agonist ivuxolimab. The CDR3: CASSYSSSGNTIYF. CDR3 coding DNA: TGTGCCAGCAGTTACAGCTCCTCTGGAAACACCATATATTTT.